What follows are 10 T cell receptor beta chains derived from one specimen sequenced in a study of shared clonotypes between healthy human individuals. The protocol was immunoSEQ multiplex PCR, while the TCRdb copy is restricted to in-frame clones and leaves out a portion. The data contain about 1 million clones, about 75% of them singletons. Specimen: memory CD4+ T cells sorted from blood. The subset denotes: CD45RA-negative fraction. The receptors shown here come from a man aged 18 to 30 in good health.

This chain joins TRBV7-2 and TRBJ2-1; 7 bases line up with TRBD1. The CDR3 is made up of 15 amino acids. The trim removed 5 bases at V and 5 bases at J, leaving 9 bases unmatched. Germline values: CDR1 SGHTA, CDR2 FQGNSA. The CDR3 sequence: CASSVQTGSHNEQFF. Written as DNA, the CDR3 is TGTGCCAGCAGCGTGCAGACAGGGTCGCACAATGAGCAGTTCTTC.

The chain recombines TRBV21-1 with TRBJ1-1. TRBV21-1 is annotated as a pseudogene. The CDR3 runs 14 residues. CDR3: CASSKGSGGPYAFF. CDR3 nucleotide sequence: TGTGCCAGCAGCAAAGGGTCGGGTGGCCCCTACGCTTTCTTT.

The V call is TRBV7-9, the J call TRBJ2-5; D is unclear. The CDR3 totals 15 residues. Trimming stripped 1 base from V and 0 bases from J, with 9 bases between. Per germline, CDR1 SEHNR and CDR2 FQNEAQ (reference sequence). The CDR3 nucleotides read TGTGCCAGCAGCTTAGTTCTATTGTACCAAGAGACCCAGTACTTC. This encodes CASSLVLLYQETQYF.

This clone was seen only a few times. The V call is TRBV7-8, the J call TRBJ2-7; D is perhaps TRBD1 or TRBD2 (7 bases each). Between the trimmed V and J ends, which lost 5 bases and 0 bases, there was a span of 17 bases. The CDR3 is 16 amino acids. In germline, CDR1 is SGHVS, CDR2 FQNEAQ. The CDR3 spells CASSPRGGDTSYEQYF. The CDR3 DNA reads as TGTGCCAGCAGCCCCAGGGGGGGGGACACCTCCTACGAGCAGTACTTC.

The chain carries TRBV19 and TRBJ2-3, with 7 bases matching TRBD1. V shed 5 bases and J 3 bases; nucleotides not matched to a gene: 5. The CDR3 covers 14 residues. Germline CDR1 LNHDA, CDR2 SQIVND (reference sequence). The CDR3 DNA follows: TGTGCCAGTAGTCCGCTGACAGGGACAGATACGCAGTATTTT. Protein sequence: CASSPLTGTDTQYF.

This chain links TRBV19 with TRBJ2-2; 11 bases map to TRBD1. The V segment lost 4 bases and the J segment 5 bases; nucleotides outside the gene matches: 6. Per the germline V gene, CDR1 is LNHDA and CDR2 is SQIVND (reference sequence). The CDR3 is made up of 16 amino acids. The CDR3 DNA is TGTGCCAGTAGTACCCCGGGACAGGGGGTGACCGGGGAGCTGTTTTTT. It yields the protein CASSTPGQGVTGELFF.

The chain couples TRBV5-1 to TRBJ1-1; the D gene is possibly TRBD1 (5 bases). Germline V gene sequence: CDR1 SGHRS, CDR2 YFSETQ. CDR3 length equals 13 residues. V was pared by 2 bases and J by 4 bases, with 9 bases between. In DNA form, the CDR3 reads TGCGCCAGCAGCTTCAGGGATGGCACTGAAGCTTTCTTT. Its translation is CASSFRDGTEAFF.

This chain uses TRBV10-1 with TRBJ2-5; D assignment may be TRBD1 or TRBD2 (5 bases each). Germline values: CDR1 WNHNN, CDR2 SYGVQD (reference sequence). This CDR3 is built from 13 residues. V gave up 3 bases and J gave up 7 bases, with 12 bases separating them. This CDR3 reads CASSDIKRGTQYF. For the CDR3, the DNA is TGCGCCAGCAGTGATATCAAGAGGGGGACCCAGTACTTC.

This clone was counted once. CDR3: CRSGTRGLAGAYEQYF. The CDR3 DNA reads TGCAGGTCCGGGACACGCGGACTAGCGGGTGCCTACGAGCAGTACTTC. J is TRBJ2-7 and V is TRBV29-1, with 11 bases matching TRBD2. In germline, CDR1 is SQVTM, CDR2 ANQGSEA. CDR3 length equals 16 residues.

The rearrangement joins TRBV7-2 to TRBJ1-5; D is unclear. Germline values: CDR1 SGHTA, CDR2 FQGNSA. The V gene lost 1 base and the J gene lost 4 bases, with 20 bases spanning the gap. The CDR3 is 18 amino acids. CDR3 DNA: TGTGCCAGCAGCTTAGACACCGGGCCAGCATCTAGGAATCAGCCCCAGCATTTT. This codes for CASSLDTGPASRNQPQHF.